A single sample is the source of the 21 T cell receptor beta chains below, sequenced in a study of blood T cell repertoires in COVID-19. Sequenced by immunoSEQ multiplex PCR; TCRdb stores in-frame clones only, minus some. The table includes about 160,000 clones, about 85% detected once. The sequenced material came from peripheral blood. All receptors come from a man aged 35 to 55 with acute or convalescent COVID-19.

The chain uses TRBV3-1 (or the pseudogene TRBV3-2) and TRBJ1-6; the D gene is possibly TRBD1 (5 bases). CDR1 is LGHDT, CDR2 YNNKEL, per germline (reference sequence). Trimming removed 0 bases at V and 9 bases at J, with 12 bases between. This CDR3 contains 15 residues. The CDR3 spells CASSQDRGITSPLHF. DNA of the CDR3: TGTGCCAGCAGCCAAGATAGGGGAATTACTTCACCCCTCCACTTT.

The genes are TRBV9 and TRBJ2-5; TRBD2 agrees at 7 bases. The germline gives CDR1 SGDLS, CDR2 YYNGEE. The CDR3 contains 15 residues. After removal of 0 bases from V and 0 bases from J, the junction contained 2 bases not matched to a gene. The CDR3 region has the DNA TGTGCCAGCAGCGTAGGAGCGGGGAACCAAGAGACCCAGTACTTC. Its translation is CASSVGAGNQETQYF.

In this sample, this clone turned up a few times. V usage is TRBV7-9 and J usage is TRBJ1-3; D ambiguous. Germline loops: CDR1 SEHNR, CDR2 FQNEAQ (reference sequence). The CDR3 has 13 residues. Trimming took off 3 bases at V and 2 bases at J, with 5 bases between the two ends. The DNA of the CDR3 is TGTGCCAGCAGCTTCGAGACTGGAAACACCATATATTTT. Translation: CASSFETGNTIYF.

The chain joins TRBV5-6 to TRBJ2-7; a weak D match, TRBD2 (5 bases). The germline V and J ends were trimmed by 4 bases and 5 bases, with 13 bases remaining between them. The CDR3 sequence is 13 residues long. CDR1 is SGHDT and CDR2 is YYEEEE in the germline V gene. CDR3 sequence reads: CASSPPPGDEQYF. The CDR3 DNA reads as TGTGCCAGCAGCCCCCCGCCCGGGGACGAGCAGTACTTC.

The chain is built from TRBV5-5 and TRBJ1-3, with 8 nucleotides matching TRBD1. Germline-derived CDR1 and CDR2 are SGHKS and YYEKEE (reference sequence). The V and J ends lost 4 bases and 4 bases, in that order; junction bases with no gene match: 13. The CDR3 spans 17 residues. The CDR3, as DNA: TGTGCCAGCAGCCTAGACGGACAGGGAGTAACAGGAAACACCATATATTTT. As protein: CASSLDGQGVTGNTIYF. The variable domain in full, with the rest retrieved from reference TRBV5-5 and TRBJ1-3, is DAGVTQSPTHLIKTRGQQVTLRCSPISGHKSVSWYQQVLGQGPQFIFQYYEKEERGRGNFPDRFSARQFPNYSSELNVNALLLGDSALYLCASSLDGQGVTGNTIYFGEGSWLTVV.

V usage is TRBV19 and J usage is TRBJ2-7; 7 bases line up with TRBD1. CDR3 length: 14 residues. CDR1 is LNHDA and CDR2 is SQIVND in the germline V gene (reference sequence). The J segment lost 7 bases and the V segment lost 8 bases, leaving 14 bases of the junction unmatched. CDR3 in DNA: TGTGCCAGTCTTTTCCTCCAGGGGGTGGGTGAGCAGTACTTC. It codes for CASLFLQGVGEQYF.

The chain carries TRBV9 and TRBJ2-3, with D possibly matching TRBD1 (6 bases). Germline assignment: CDR1 SGDLS and CDR2 YYNGEE. With 3 bases removed from V and 5 bases from J, the gap between germline ends came to 13 bases. The CDR3 runs 14 residues. The CDR3 loop reads CASSEATGKDTQYF. CDR3 sequence (DNA): TGTGCCAGCAGCGAGGCTACAGGGAAAGATACGCAGTATTTT.

The rearrangement joins TRBV3-1 (or the pseudogene TRBV3-2) to TRBJ1-2; perhaps TRBD1 as D (5 bases). Per germline, CDR1 LGHDT and CDR2 YNNKEL (reference sequence). Trimming removed 1 base from V and 4 bases from J, with 16 bases in between. The CDR3 contains 16 residues. The CDR3, as DNA: TGTGCCAGCAGCCAAGGTCCAGGGCGGCTGAGCTATGGCTACACCTTC. It is translated as CASSQGPGRLSYGYTF.

The chain couples TRBV5-6 to TRBJ1-1; TRBD1 matches at 12 bases. The CDR3 covers 15 residues. V lost 4 bases to trimming and J lost 4 bases; unmatched junction nucleotides: 5. Germline loops: CDR1 SGHDT, CDR2 YYEEEE. CDR3 region: CASSGDRGRATEAFF. The CDR3 DNA is TGTGCCAGCAGCGGGGACAGGGGGCGCGCCACTGAAGCTTTCTTT.

This clone was detected a few times. The chain joins TRBV6-1 to TRBJ1-6; 7 bases match TRBD1. CDR3 size: 15 residues. Germline loops: CDR1 MNHNS, CDR2 SASEGT. V gave up 0 bases and J gave up 10 bases; unmatched junction bases: 6. The CDR3 region has the DNA TGTGCCAGCAGTGAAGCATGGGTACAGGGGTCACCCCTCCACTTT. Translation gives CASSEAWVQGSPLHF.

The chain recombines TRBV28 with TRBJ1-1; 8 nucleotides match TRBD1. CDR3 length equals 13 residues. Germline values: CDR1 MDHEN, CDR2 SYDVKM. The ends lost 6 bases at V and 10 bases at J; junction bases unmatched: 10. This CDR3 is CASSHRGEVLAFF. The CDR3 coding sequence is TGTGCCAGCAGCCACAGGGGGGAGGTGCTAGCTTTCTTT.

The chain carries TRBV11-2 and TRBJ1-3, with unresolved D. The CDR3 runs 16 residues. Trimming removed 2 bases from V and 1 base from J, with 12 bases in between. Per germline, CDR1 SGHAT and CDR2 FQNNGV. The CDR3 DNA is TGTGCCAGCAGCTTATCCGGGTCGACTTCTGGAAACACCATATATTTT. Protein: CASSLSGSTSGNTIYF.

The chain has TRBV4-3 and TRBJ2-7; 11 bases match TRBD1. CDR1 LGHNA and CDR2 YSLEER come from the germline V gene. The V gene end was trimmed by 4 bases and the J gene end by 9 bases; junction bases not matched to a gene: 11. The CDR3 covers 15 residues. The CDR3 region is CASSPSGTGGFGQYF. The CDR3 DNA sequence: TGCGCCAGCAGCCCCTCGGGGACAGGGGGGTTCGGGCAGTACTTC.

CDR3 nucleotide sequence: TGTGCCTGGAGTCTCCAGGGGCTCTCTGGAAACACCATATATTTT. The encoded protein is CAWSLQGLSGNTIYF. The chain combines TRBV30 with TRBJ1-3, with D perhaps matching TRBD1 (6 bases). This CDR3 is 15 amino acids long. Germline values: CDR1 GTSNPN, CDR2 SVGIG (reference sequence). Trimming took 2 bases from V and 0 from J, leaving 11 bases between them.

This clone was picked up one time. V gene TRBV7-3 combines with J gene TRBJ1-4, with D uncertain. Germline assignment: CDR1 SGHTA and CDR2 FQGTGA. V was shortened by 2 bases and J by 4 bases, with 11 bases between the two germline ends. The CDR3 runs to 15 residues. CDR3: CASSLQGGLNEKLFF. Here the CDR3 DNA reads TGTGCCAGCAGCTTACAAGGCGGCCTTAATGAAAAACTGTTTTTT. Filled out from reference TRBV7-3 and TRBJ1-4, the complete variable domain reads GAGVSQTPSNKVTEKGKYVELRCDPISGHTALYWYRQSLGQGPEFLIYFQGTGAADDSGLPNDRFFAVRPEGSVSTLKIQRTERGDSAVYLCASSLQGGLNEKLFFGSGTQLSVL.

As DNA, the CDR3 is TGTGCCAGCAGCCGTCAGAGGGGGGAAGCTTTCTTT. Its translation: CASSRQRGEAFF. This chain uses TRBV7-2 with TRBJ1-1, with D possibly TRBD1 on 6 matching bases. CDR3 length: 12 amino acids. Germline CDR1 and CDR2: SGHTA and FQGNSA. V gave up 5 bases and J gave up 8 bases, with 12 bases separating them. The whole variable domain, filled in from reference TRBV7-2 and TRBJ1-1, reads GAGVSQSPSNKVTEKGKDVELRCDPISGHTALYWYRQSLGQGLEFLIYFQGNSAPDKSGLPSDRFSAERTGGSVSTLTIQRTQQEDSAVYLCASSRQRGEAFFGQGTRLTVV.

This rearrangement joins TRBV28 to TRBJ1-2; 8 positions agree with TRBD1. With V trimmed by 10 bases and J by 4 bases, 8 bases remained unmatched. The length of the CDR3 is 13 residues. CDR1 is MDHEN and CDR2 is SYDVKM in the germline V gene. The CDR3 DNA sequence: TGTGCCACCTCTACAGGGGGAGGCTATGGCTACACCTTC. It encodes CATSTGGGYGYTF.

This chain connects TRBV10-3 to TRBJ1-1, with D perhaps TRBD1 (5 bases). The ends were cut back, 4 bases at V and 3 bases at J, with 15 bases in the middle. Germline V gene data show CDR1 as ENHRY and CDR2 as SYGVKD. The length of the CDR3 is 15 residues. CDR3 bases: TGTGCCATCAGTGGAGGATCCTGGGGGGACACTGAAGCTTTCTTT. Translated: CAISGGSWGDTEAFF.

The chain recombines TRBV18 with TRBJ2-7, with a weak D call TRBD1 (6 bases). This CDR3 has 17 amino acids. The germline V gene encodes CDR1 KGHSH and CDR2 LQKENI. V lost 3 bases and J 3 bases, leaving 21 bases between the germline ends. This CDR3 is CASSPRIQGLPFYEQYF. The DNA of the CDR3 is TGTGCCAGCTCACCGAGGATACAGGGTCTTCCCTTCTACGAGCAGTACTTC. The full variable domain, rest sourced from reference TRBV18 and TRBJ2-7, is NAGVMQNPRHLVRRRGQEARLRCSPMKGHSHVYWYRQLPEEGLKFMVYLQKENIIDESGMPKERFSAEFPKEGPSILRIQQVVRGDSAAYFCASSPRIQGLPFYEQYFGPGTRLTVT.

The chain links TRBV4-2 to TRBJ2-7; the D gene is possibly TRBD1 (9 bases). Germline V gene sequence: CDR1 LGHNA, CDR2 YNFKEQ. The V gene lost 4 bases and the J gene lost 3 bases, with 25 bases spanning the gap. The CDR3 sequence is 18 residues long. In nucleotides, the CDR3 is TGTGCCAGCAGCCGAGACAGGGGGTGGGGAGCGGGGGACTACGAGCAGTACTTC. Amino acids: CASSRDRGWGAGDYEQYF.

CDR3 protein: CASSLGGQTYEQYF. The CDR3 DNA reads TGTGCCAGCAGCTTAGGGGGGCAGACTTACGAGCAGTACTTC. J is TRBJ2-7 and V is TRBV7-8; possible D gene TRBD1, 6 bases. Trimming left V 1 base short and J 4 bases short, with 11 bases between. The CDR3 is made up of 14 amino acids. In germline, CDR1 is SGHVS, CDR2 FQNEAQ.